This T cell receptor (beta chain) was captured in a study of T cell changes during pregnancy in multiple sclerosis. Germline V CDR1 and CDR2: SEHNR, FQNEAQ (reference sequence). The CDR3 covers 14 residues. V dropped 5 bases and J dropped 4 bases, with 12 bases sitting between them. The repertoire was sequenced with immunoSEQ multiplex PCR; TCRdb's copy has only in-frame clones and lacks some. The sample holds approximately 62,000 clones, about 92% seen once. V gene TRBV7-9 combines with J gene TRBJ1-5; a weak D match, TRBD1 (5 bases). Material: CD8+ T cells from peripheral blood mononuclear cells, obtained in the second trimester of pregnancy. The clonotype was recovered from a female donor with multiple sclerosis, enrolled in a pregnancy study. As DNA, the CDR3 is TGTGCCAGCAGCCAAGAGGAGGGGAATCAGCCCCAGCATTTT. Encoded protein: CASSQEEGNQPQHF.